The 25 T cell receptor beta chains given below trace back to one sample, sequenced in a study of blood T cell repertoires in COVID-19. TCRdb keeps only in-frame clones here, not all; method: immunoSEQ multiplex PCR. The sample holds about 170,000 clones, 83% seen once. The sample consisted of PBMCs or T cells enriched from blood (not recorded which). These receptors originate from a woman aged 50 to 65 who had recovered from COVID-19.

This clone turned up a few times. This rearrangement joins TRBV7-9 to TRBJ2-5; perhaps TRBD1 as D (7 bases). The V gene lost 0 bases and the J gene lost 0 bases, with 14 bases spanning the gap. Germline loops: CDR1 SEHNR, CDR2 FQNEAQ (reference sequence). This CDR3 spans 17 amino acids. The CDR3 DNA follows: TGTGCCAGCAGCTTAGCGAATGCAGGGGGGAACCAAGAGACCCAGTACTTC. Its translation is CASSLANAGGNQETQYF. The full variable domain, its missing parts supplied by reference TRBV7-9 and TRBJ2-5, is DTGVSQNPRHKITKRGQNVTFRCDPISEHNRLYWYRQTLGQGPEFLTYFQNEAQLEKSRLLSDRFSAERPKGSFSTLEIQRTEQGDSAMYLCASSLANAGGNQETQYFGPGTRLLVL.

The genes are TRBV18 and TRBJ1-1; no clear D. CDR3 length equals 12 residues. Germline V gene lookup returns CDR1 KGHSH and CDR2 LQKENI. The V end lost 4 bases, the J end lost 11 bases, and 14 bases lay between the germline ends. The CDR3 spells CASSLPRYPAFF. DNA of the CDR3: TGTGCCAGCTCACTCCCGAGATATCCTGCTTTCTTT.

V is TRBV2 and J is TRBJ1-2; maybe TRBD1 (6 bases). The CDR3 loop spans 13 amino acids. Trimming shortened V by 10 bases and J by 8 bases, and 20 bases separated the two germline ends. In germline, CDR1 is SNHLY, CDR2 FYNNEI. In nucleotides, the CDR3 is TGTGCCACCGAAAAGGACTCAGGGGCCGGCTACACCTTC. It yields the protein CATEKDSGAGYTF.

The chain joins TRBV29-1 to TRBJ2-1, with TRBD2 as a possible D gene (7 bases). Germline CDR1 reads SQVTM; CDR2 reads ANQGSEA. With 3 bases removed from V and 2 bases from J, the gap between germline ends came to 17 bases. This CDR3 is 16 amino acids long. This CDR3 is CSVEGGRQGTYNEQFF. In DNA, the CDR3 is TGCAGCGTTGAGGGGGGGAGGCAGGGGACCTACAATGAGCAGTTCTTC.

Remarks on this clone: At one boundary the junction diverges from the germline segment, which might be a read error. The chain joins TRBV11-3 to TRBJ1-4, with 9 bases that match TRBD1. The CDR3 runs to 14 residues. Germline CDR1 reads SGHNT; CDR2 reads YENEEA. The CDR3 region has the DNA TGTGCCAGCAGCCTAGAGGACAGGGGTCTTGGGCTGTTTTTT. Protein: CASSLEDRGLGLFF.

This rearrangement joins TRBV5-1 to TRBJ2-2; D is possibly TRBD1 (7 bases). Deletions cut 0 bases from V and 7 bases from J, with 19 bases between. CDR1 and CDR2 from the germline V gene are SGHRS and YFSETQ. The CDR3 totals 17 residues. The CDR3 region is CASSLEVQGGYGGELFF. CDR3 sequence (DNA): TGCGCCAGCAGCTTGGAGGTTCAGGGGGGCTACGGCGGGGAGCTGTTTTTT.

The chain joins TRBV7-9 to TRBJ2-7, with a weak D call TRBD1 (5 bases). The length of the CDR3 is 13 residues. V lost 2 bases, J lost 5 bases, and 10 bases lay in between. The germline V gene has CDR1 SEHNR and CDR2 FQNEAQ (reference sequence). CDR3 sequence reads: CASSLRGLDEQYV. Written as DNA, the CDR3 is TGTGCCAGCAGCTTAAGGGGTTTAGACGAGCAGTACGTC.

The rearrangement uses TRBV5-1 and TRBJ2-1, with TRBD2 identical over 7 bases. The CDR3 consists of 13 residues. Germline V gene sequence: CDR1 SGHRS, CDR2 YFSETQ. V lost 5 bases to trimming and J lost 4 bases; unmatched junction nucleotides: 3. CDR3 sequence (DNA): TGCGCCAGCAGAAGCGGGGAATACAATGAGCAGTTCTTC. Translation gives CASRSGEYNEQFF.

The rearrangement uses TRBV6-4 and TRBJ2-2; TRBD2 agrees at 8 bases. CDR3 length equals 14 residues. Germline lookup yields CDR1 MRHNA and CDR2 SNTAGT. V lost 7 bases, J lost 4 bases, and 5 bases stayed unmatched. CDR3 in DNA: TGTGCCAGCAAAGCAGGGACTAGCACCGGGGAGCTGTTTTTT. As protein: CASKAGTSTGELFF.

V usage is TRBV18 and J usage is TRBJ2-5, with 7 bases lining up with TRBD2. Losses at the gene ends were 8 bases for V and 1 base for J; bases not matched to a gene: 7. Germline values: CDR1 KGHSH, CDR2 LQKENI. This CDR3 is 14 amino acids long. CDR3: CASVPPGGQETQYF. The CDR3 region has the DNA TGTGCCAGCGTCCCCCCGGGAGGCCAAGAGACCCAGTACTTC.

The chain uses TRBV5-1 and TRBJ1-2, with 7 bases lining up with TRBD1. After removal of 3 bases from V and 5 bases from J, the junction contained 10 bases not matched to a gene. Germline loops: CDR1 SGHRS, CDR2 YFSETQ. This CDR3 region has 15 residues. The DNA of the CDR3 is TGCGCCAGCAGCTCAGACAGGGATGGATCTTATGGCTACACCTTC. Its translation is CASSSDRDGSYGYTF.

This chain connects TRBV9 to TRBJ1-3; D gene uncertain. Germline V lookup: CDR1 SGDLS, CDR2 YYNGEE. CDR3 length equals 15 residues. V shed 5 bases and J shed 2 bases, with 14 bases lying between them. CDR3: CASSPSPGTGNTIYF. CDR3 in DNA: TGTGCCAGCAGTCCTTCTCCGGGGACTGGAAACACCATATATTTT.

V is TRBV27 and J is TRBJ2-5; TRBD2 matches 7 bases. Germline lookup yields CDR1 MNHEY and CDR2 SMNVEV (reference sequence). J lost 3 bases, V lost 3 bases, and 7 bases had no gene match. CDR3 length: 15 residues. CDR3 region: CASSFRVGREETQYF. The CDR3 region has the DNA TGTGCCAGCAGTTTTCGAGTGGGGAGGGAAGAGACCCAGTACTTC.

The CDR3 DNA sequence: TGTGCCAGCAGTTTATCAGGAGGAGGTGGCTACACCTTC. The encoded protein is CASSLSGGGGYTF. The rearrangement uses TRBV27 and TRBJ1-2; D call uncertain. The CDR3 extends over 13 amino acids. V lost 0 bases to trimming and J lost 7 bases, with 9 bases between them. Germline lookup yields CDR1 MNHEY and CDR2 SMNVEV (reference sequence).

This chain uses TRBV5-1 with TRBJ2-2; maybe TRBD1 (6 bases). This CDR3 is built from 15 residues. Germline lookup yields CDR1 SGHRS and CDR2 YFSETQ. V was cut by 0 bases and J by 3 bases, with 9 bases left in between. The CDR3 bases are TGCGCCAGCAGCTTGGCCCCAGGGGACACCGGGGAGCTGTTTTTT. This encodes CASSLAPGDTGELFF.

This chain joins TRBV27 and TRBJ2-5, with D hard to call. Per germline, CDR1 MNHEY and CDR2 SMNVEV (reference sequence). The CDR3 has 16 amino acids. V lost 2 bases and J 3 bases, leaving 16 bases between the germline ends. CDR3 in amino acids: CASSLGSRSKEETQYF. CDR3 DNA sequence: TGTGCCAGCAGTTTAGGGTCCAGGTCCAAGGAAGAGACCCAGTACTTC.

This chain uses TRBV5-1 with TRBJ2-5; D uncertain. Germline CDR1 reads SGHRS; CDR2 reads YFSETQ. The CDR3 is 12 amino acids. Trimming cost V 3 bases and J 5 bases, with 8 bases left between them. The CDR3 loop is CASSYRRETQYF. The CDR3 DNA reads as TGCGCCAGCAGCTACCGGCGGGAGACCCAGTACTTC.

The CDR3 region has the DNA TGTGCCAGCAGCCCTAACGTGTACCAAGAGACCCAGTACTTC. It encodes CASSPNVYQETQYF. The rearrangement joins TRBV27 to TRBJ2-5; D is unresolved. V dropped 6 bases and J dropped 0 bases, with 11 bases sitting between them. This CDR3 is built from 14 residues. Germline-derived CDR1 and CDR2 are MNHEY and SMNVEV (reference sequence).

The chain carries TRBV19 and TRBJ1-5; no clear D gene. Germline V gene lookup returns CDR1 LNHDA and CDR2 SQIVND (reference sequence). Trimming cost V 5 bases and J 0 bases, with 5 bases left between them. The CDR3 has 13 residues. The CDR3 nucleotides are TGTGCCAGTAGTCCTTATAGCAATCAGCCCCAGCATTTT. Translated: CASSPYSNQPQHF.

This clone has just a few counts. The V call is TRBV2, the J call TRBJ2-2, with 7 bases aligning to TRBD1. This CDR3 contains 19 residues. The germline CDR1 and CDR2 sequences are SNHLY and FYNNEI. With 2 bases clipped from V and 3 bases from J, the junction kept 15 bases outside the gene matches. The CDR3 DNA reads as TGTGCCAGCAGTGAAACTTCAGGGGGAACAGGGGCCGACACCGGGGAGCTGTTTTTT. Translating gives CASSETSGGTGADTGELFF.

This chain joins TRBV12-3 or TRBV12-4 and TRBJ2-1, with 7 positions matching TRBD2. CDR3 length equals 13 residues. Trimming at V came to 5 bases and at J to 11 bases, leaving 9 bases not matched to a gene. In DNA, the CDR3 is TGTGCCAGCAGTCCCAGACTAGCTTTCAAGCAGTTCTTC. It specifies CASSPRLAFKQFF.

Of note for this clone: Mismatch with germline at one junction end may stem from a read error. In DNA, the CDR3 is TGTGCTAGCAGCTTAGCTCCAGGGGACAGGGAGAATGAGCAGTTCTTC. Encoded protein: CASSLAPGDRENEQFF. The gene calls are TRBV7-7 and TRBJ2-1, with TRBD1 matching over 9 bases. The CDR3 extends over 16 amino acids. Germline V CDR1 and CDR2: SSHAT, FNYEAQ (reference sequence).

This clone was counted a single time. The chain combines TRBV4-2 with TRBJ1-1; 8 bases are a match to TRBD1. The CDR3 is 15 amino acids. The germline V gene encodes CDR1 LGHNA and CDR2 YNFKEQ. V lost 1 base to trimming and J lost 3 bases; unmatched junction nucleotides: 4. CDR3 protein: CASSQGTGRDTEAFF. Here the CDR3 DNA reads TGTGCCAGCAGCCAAGGGACAGGGAGGGACACTGAAGCTTTCTTT.

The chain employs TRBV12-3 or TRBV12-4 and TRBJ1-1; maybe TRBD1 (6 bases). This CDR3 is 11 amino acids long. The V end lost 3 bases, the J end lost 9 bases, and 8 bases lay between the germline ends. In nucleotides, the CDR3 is TGTGCCAGCAGTTTTCAGGGGCAAGCTTTCTTT. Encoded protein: CASSFQGQAFF.

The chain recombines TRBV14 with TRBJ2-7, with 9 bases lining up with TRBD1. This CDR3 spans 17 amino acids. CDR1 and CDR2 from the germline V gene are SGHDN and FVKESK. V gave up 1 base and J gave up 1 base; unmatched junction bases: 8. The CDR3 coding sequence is TGTGCCAGCAGCCAAGGGTTTGGCGGGACAGGGTCCTACGAGCAGTACGTC. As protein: CASSQGFGGTGSYEQYV.